The 8 T cell receptor beta chains in this list originate from one sample, sequenced in a study of blood T cell repertoires in COVID-19. TCRdb's table, derived via immunoSEQ multiplex PCR, lists solely in-frame clones and lacks some. Among some 260,000 clones listed, roughly 88% were seen once. Specimen: peripheral blood. These receptors originate from a man aged 80 or over with acute or convalescent COVID-19.

The chain is built from TRBV6-6 and TRBJ1-5; no firm D call. The germline V gene has CDR1 MNHNY and CDR2 SVGAGI (reference sequence). V was pared by 1 base and J by 4 bases, with 11 bases between. The CDR3 loop spans 15 amino acids. Here the CDR3 DNA reads TGTGCCAGCAGTTACTTGGCAGGAGGAAATCAGCCCCAGCATTTT. Its translation: CASSYLAGGNQPQHF.

This chain joins TRBV18 and TRBJ1-2; no firm D call. Trimming pared 3 bases from V and 2 bases from J, leaving 13 bases between. The CDR3 consists of 15 residues. In germline, CDR1 is KGHSH, CDR2 LQKENI. The DNA of the CDR3 is TGTGCCAGCTCACCTTTGGGCCAGCCAAACTATGGCTACACCTTC. The encoded protein is CASSPLGQPNYGYTF.

This chain connects TRBV9 to TRBJ2-1, with D possibly TRBD2 on 6 matching bases. Germline CDR1 reads SGDLS; CDR2 reads YYNGEE. The ends were cut back, 4 bases at V and 3 bases at J, with 11 bases in the middle. This CDR3 region has 14 residues. The CDR3: CASSRRADYNEQFF. In DNA form, the CDR3 reads TGTGCCAGCAGCCGGAGGGCCGACTACAATGAGCAGTTCTTC.

The CDR3 nucleotides are TGTGCCAGCAGTTATCCCGGGACAGGGTCGCGGAAGACTGGAAACACCATATATTTT. It yields the protein CASSYPGTGSRKTGNTIYF. This chain joins TRBV6-2 or TRBV6-3 and TRBJ1-3; TRBD1 matches at 9 bases. The CDR3 length is 19 residues. Germline assignment: CDR1 MNHEY and CDR2 SVGEGT. The V gene end was trimmed by 3 bases and the J gene end by 2 bases; junction bases not matched to a gene: 14.

The chain employs TRBV19 and TRBJ2-7, with D tentatively TRBD1 (5 bases). Trimming pared 0 bases from V and 2 bases from J, leaving 11 bases between. Germline V gene sequence: CDR1 LNHDA, CDR2 SQIVND (reference sequence). The CDR3 is 15 residues long. In DNA form, the CDR3 reads TGTGCCAGTAGTATAGACCGCAGGGTGACCTACGAGCAGTACTTC. It codes for CASSIDRRVTYEQYF.

V gene TRBV3-1 (or the pseudogene TRBV3-2) combines with J gene TRBJ2-5, with 12 nucleotides matching TRBD2. The CDR3 consists of 16 residues. Germline V lookup: CDR1 LGHDT, CDR2 YNNKEL (reference sequence). V lost 4 bases and J lost 5; bases outside the gene matches: 8. This CDR3 is CASSPSSGGAGETQYF. The CDR3, as DNA: TGTGCCAGCAGCCCGTCTAGCGGGGGGGCCGGGGAGACCCAGTACTTC.

The chain combines TRBV28 with TRBJ1-5; D is uncertain. Per the germline V gene, CDR1 is MDHEN and CDR2 is SYDVKM. The germline V and J ends were trimmed by 11 bases and 3 bases, with 11 bases remaining between them. The CDR3 has 12 amino acids. CDR3 residues: CACGPLNQPQHF. The CDR3, as DNA: TGTGCCTGCGGGCCCCTCAATCAGCCCCAGCATTTT.

The rearrangement joins TRBV14 to TRBJ2-1, with 9 bases aligning to TRBD1. The V gene end was trimmed by 3 bases and the J gene end by 5 bases; junction bases not matched to a gene: 5. CDR1 SGHDN and CDR2 FVKESK come from the germline V gene. This CDR3 region has 15 residues. The CDR3 spells CASSHPGQGDNEQFF. Written as DNA, the CDR3 is TGTGCCAGCAGCCATCCGGGACAGGGAGACAATGAGCAGTTCTTC.